The 11 T cell receptor beta chains reported below all come from one sample, sequenced in a study of long-term antiretroviral therapy in people with HIV. This was the immunoSEQ v3.0 assay at survey level. The assay was immunoSEQ multiplex PCR, and TCRdb's table has in-frame clones only and misses some. Of some 5,600 clones listed, more than 70% are singletons. The sequencing here drew on unsorted PBMCs, taken 1.8 years before starting antiretroviral therapy. All receptors derive from a man aged 40-50 years with HIV.

The chain employs TRBV6-6 and TRBJ2-7, with D possibly TRBD2 on 5 matching bases. This CDR3 is built from 13 residues. Trimming took off 6 bases at V and 0 bases at J, with 9 bases between the two ends. CDR1 and CDR2 from the germline V gene are MNHNY and SVGAGI (reference sequence). This CDR3 reads CASRDLPSYEQYF. In DNA form, the CDR3 reads TGTGCCAGCAGGGACTTACCCTCCTACGAGCAGTACTTC.

This chain uses TRBV11-1 with TRBJ2-3; 8 bases fit TRBD1. The germline V gene encodes CDR1 SGHAT and CDR2 FQDESV (reference sequence). The CDR3 is made up of 15 amino acids. Trimming cost V 2 bases and J 3 bases; bases outside gene matches: 4. In DNA, the CDR3 is TGTGCCAGCAGCTTATCAACAGGGGGTACAGATACGCAGTATTTT. Translation gives CASSLSTGGTDTQYF.

The chain uses TRBV11-3 and TRBJ2-7; unclear D gene. Germline CDR1 and CDR2: SGHNT and YENEEA. This CDR3 contains 15 residues. V dropped 0 bases and J dropped 0 bases, with 9 bases sitting between them. This CDR3 reads CASSLEAGPSYEQYF. The CDR3 nucleotides read TGTGCCAGCAGCTTAGAGGCAGGTCCCTCCTACGAGCAGTACTTC. The full variable domain, with the rest looked up from reference TRBV11-3 and TRBJ2-7, is EAGVVQSPRYKIIEKKQPVAFWCNPISGHNTLYWYLQNLGQGPELLIRYENEEAVDDSQLPKDRFSAERLKGVDSTLKIQPAELGDSAVYLCASSLEAGPSYEQYFGPGTRLTVT.

The CDR3 region has the DNA TGTGCCAGCCCCTCCCCAGGGGTCAAGGAAGATTGGACTGAAGCTTTCTTT. It specifies CASPSPGVKEDWTEAFF. This chain links TRBV5-4 with TRBJ1-1, with a weak D call TRBD1 (6 bases). Germline CDR1 reads SGHNT; CDR2 reads YYREEE (reference sequence). The CDR3 consists of 17 residues. V was cut by 7 bases and J by 5 bases, with 27 bases left in between.

The rearrangement joins TRBV2 to TRBJ1-4; the match to TRBD1 covers 7 bases. Germline CDR1 reads SNHLY; CDR2 reads FYNNEI. This CDR3 comprises 15 residues. The trim removed 1 base at V and 5 bases at J, leaving 4 bases unmatched. The CDR3: CASSEVGQTNEKLFF. CDR3 DNA: TGTGCCAGCAGTGAAGTGGGACAGACAAATGAAAAACTGTTTTTT.

CDR3 loop: CASSLDLNTEAFF. The CDR3 coding sequence is TGTGCCAGCAGCTTAGATCTGAACACTGAAGCTTTCTTT. The V gene is TRBV11-2, the J gene TRBJ1-1; D ambiguous. V lost 0 bases to trimming and J lost 0 bases, with 2 bases between them. CDR3 length: 13 amino acids. Per the germline V gene, CDR1 is SGHAT and CDR2 is FQNNGV.

This clone was seen a few times. This chain links TRBV19 with TRBJ1-1; no clear D. This CDR3 region has 12 residues. The V and J ends lost 5 bases and 1 base respectively, with 5 bases between them. Looked up from germline, CDR1 is LNHDA and CDR2 is SQIVND (reference sequence). This CDR3 reads CASSGRNTEAFF. Written as DNA, the CDR3 is TGTGCCAGTAGTGGGAGGAACACTGAAGCTTTCTTT.

The rearrangement links TRBV11-2 to TRBJ2-5, with D perhaps TRBD2 (5 bases). The CDR3 is 14 amino acids. CDR1 is SGHAT, CDR2 FQNNGV, per germline. The V end was cut by 1 base, the J end by 5 bases, with 11 bases between. The CDR3 spells CASSLVGRGETQYF. The CDR3 DNA sequence: TGTGCCAGCAGCTTAGTGGGGAGAGGGGAGACCCAGTACTTC. The full variable domain, rest sourced from reference TRBV11-2 and TRBJ2-5, is EAGVAQSPRYKIIEKRQSVAFWCNPISGHATLYWYQQILGQGPKLLIQFQNNGVVDDSQLPKDRFSAERLKGVDSTLKIQPAKLEDSAVYLCASSLVGRGETQYFGPGTRLLVL.

The chain joins TRBV7-9 to TRBJ2-1; D ambiguous. The germline gives CDR1 SEHNR, CDR2 FQNEAQ (reference sequence). The CDR3 runs 19 residues. Trimming shortened V by 5 bases and J by 0 bases, and 23 bases separated the two germline ends. This CDR3 reads CASSPWPAYLLSSYNEQFF. The CDR3 region has the DNA TGTGCCAGCAGCCCCTGGCCCGCATACCTCTTGAGCTCCTACAATGAGCAGTTCTTC.

CDR3 DNA: TGTGCCAGTAGTATATCACAGGGCCCTAACTATGGCTACACCTTC. Its protein is CASSISQGPNYGYTF. The chain recombines TRBV19 with TRBJ1-2, with TRBD1 as a possible D gene (6 bases). The CDR3 has 15 amino acids. From germline, CDR1 is LNHDA and CDR2 SQIVND (reference sequence). Trimming removed 2 bases from V and 0 bases from J, with 10 bases in between.

This clone appeared a few times. The chain recombines TRBV4-3 with TRBJ2-7; a weak D match, TRBD1 (6 bases). Trimming left V 3 bases short and J 4 bases short, with 10 bases between. This CDR3 is 13 amino acids long. Germline V gives CDR1 LGHNA, CDR2 YSLEER. CDR3 nucleotides: TGCGCCAGCAGCCAGGAGACAGGTTACGAGCAGTACTTC. Amino acid sequence: CASSQETGYEQYF.